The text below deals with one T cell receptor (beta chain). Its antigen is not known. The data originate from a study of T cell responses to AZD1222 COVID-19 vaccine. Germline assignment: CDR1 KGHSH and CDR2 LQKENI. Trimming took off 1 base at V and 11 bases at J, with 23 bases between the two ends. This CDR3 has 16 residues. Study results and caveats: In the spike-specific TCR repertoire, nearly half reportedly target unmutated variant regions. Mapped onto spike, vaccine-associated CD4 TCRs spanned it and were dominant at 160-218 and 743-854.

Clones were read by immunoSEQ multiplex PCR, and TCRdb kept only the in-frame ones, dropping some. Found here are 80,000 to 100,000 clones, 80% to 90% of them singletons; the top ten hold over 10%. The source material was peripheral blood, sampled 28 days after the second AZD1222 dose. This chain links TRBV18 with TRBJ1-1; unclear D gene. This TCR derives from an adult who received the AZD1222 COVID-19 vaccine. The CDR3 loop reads CASSPQGLDPGMRAFF. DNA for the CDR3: TGTGCCAGCTCACCACAAGGGCTGGACCCCGGAATGAGGGCTTTCTTT. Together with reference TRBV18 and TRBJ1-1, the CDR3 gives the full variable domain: NAGVMQNPRHLVRRRGQEARLRCSPMKGHSHVYWYRQLPEEGLKFMVYLQKENIIDESGMPKERFSAEFPKEGPSILRIQQVVRGDSAAYFCASSPQGLDPGMRAFFGQGTRLTVV.